This T cell receptor (beta chain) appears in the sequencing data of a study of T cell responses to AZD1222 COVID-19 vaccine. Study observations and caveats: Spike-specific TCR breadth and depth rose after two AZD1222 doses.

Comment on this clone: Its antigen is unidentified.

CDR1 WNHNN and CDR2 SYGVQD come from the germline V gene (reference sequence). With 0 bases removed from V and 1 base from J, the gap between germline ends came to 10 bases. The CDR3 consists of 15 residues. Profiled with immunoSEQ multiplex PCR; TCRdb holds only in-frame clones, not every one. The data contain some 160,000 clones, about 91% of them singletons. The clonotype was recovered from an adult in good health. The chain has TRBV10-1 and TRBJ2-7; unclear D gene. Sequences were derived from peripheral blood, sampled on day 0 of AZD1222 vaccination. The CDR3 spells CASSESIVGSYEQYF. CDR3 nucleotides: TGCGCCAGCAGTGAGTCGATAGTCGGATCCTACGAGCAGTACTTC.